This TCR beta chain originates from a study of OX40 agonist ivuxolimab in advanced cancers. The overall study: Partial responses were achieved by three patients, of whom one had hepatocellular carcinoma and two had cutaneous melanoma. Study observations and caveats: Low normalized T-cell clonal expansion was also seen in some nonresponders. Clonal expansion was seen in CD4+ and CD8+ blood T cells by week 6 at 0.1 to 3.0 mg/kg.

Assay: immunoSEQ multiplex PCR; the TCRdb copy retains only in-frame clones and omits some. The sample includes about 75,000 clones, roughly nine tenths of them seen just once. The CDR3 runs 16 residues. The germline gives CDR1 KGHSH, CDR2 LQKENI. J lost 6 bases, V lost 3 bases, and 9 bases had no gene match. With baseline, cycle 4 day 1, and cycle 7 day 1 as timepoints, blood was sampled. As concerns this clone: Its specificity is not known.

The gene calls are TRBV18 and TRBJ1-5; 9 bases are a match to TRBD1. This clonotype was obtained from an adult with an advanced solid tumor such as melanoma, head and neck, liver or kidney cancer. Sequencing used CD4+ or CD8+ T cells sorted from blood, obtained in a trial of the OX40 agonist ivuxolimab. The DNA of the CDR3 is TGTGCCAGCTCACCCAACCGGGACAGGGTTCTTCAGCCCCAGCATTTT. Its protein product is CASSPNRDRVLQPQHF.